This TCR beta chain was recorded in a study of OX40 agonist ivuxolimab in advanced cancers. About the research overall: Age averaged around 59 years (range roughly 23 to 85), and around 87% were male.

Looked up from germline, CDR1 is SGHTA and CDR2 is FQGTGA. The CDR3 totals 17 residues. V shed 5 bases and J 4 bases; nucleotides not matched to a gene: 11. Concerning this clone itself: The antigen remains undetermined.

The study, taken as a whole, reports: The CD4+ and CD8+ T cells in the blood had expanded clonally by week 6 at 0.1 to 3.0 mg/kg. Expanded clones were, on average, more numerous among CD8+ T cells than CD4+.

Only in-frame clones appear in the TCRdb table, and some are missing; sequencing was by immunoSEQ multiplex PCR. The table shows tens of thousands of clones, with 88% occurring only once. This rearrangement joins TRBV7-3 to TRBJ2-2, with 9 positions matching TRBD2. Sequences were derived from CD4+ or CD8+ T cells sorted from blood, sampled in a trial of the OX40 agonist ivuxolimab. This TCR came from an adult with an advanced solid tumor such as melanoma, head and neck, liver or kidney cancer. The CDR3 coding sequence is TGTGCCAGCAGCCCTTTCTCTAGCGGGACGGGCACCGGGGAGCTGTTTTTT. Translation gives CASSPFSSGTGTGELFF.